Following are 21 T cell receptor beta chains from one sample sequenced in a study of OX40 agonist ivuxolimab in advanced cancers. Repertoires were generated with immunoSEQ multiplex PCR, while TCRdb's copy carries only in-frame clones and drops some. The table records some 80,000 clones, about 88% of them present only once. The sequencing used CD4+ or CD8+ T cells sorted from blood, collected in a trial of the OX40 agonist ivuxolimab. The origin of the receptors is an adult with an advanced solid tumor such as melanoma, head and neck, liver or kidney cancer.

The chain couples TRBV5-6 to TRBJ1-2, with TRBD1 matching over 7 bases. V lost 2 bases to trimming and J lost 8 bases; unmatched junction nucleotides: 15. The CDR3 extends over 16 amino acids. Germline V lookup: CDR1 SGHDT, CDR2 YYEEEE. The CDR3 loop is CASSFAPWTGNEGYTF. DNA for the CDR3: TGTGCCAGCAGCTTTGCCCCGTGGACAGGCAATGAAGGCTACACCTTC.

The CDR3 loop reads CASSKRDTQGETQYF. DNA of the CDR3: TGTGCCAGCAGCAAACGTGACACTCAAGGAGAGACCCAGTACTTC. This chain connects TRBV21-1 to TRBJ2-5; the DNA was not compared with TRBD1, the D call given in the table. TRBV21-1 is annotated as a pseudogene. The CDR3 spans 15 residues.

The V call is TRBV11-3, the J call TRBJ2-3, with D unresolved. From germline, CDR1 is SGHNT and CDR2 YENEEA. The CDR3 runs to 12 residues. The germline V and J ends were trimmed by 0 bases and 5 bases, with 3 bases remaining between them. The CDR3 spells CASSLDRDTQYF. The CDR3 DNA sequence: TGTGCCAGCAGCTTAGATCGAGATACGCAGTATTTT.

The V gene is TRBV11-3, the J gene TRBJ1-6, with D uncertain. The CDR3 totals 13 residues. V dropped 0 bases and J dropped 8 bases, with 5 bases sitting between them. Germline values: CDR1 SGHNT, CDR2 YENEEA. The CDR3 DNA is TGTGCCAGCAGCTTAGAAGCCCATTCACCCCTCCACTTT. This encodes CASSLEAHSPLHF.

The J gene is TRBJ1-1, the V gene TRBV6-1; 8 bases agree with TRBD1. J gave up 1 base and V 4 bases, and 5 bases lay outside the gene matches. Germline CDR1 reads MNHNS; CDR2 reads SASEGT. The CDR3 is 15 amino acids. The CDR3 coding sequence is TGTGCCAGCAGTGTCTCCGGGACAGGGAACACTGAAGCTTTCTTT. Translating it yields CASSVSGTGNTEAFF.

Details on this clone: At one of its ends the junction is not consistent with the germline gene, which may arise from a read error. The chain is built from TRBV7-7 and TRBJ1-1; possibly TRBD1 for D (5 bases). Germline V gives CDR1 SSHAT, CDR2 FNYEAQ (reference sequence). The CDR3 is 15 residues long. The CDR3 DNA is TGTGCCAGCAGCTTAAGGGACGGAACGAACATTGAAGCTTTCTTT. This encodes CASSLRDGTNIEAFF.

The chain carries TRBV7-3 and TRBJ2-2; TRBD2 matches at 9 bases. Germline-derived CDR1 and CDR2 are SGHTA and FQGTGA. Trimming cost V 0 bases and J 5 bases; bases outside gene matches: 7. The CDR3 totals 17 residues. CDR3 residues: CASSLTGLAGLTGELFF. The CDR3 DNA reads TGTGCCAGCAGCTTAACGGGGCTAGCGGGGCTAACCGGGGAGCTGTTTTTT.

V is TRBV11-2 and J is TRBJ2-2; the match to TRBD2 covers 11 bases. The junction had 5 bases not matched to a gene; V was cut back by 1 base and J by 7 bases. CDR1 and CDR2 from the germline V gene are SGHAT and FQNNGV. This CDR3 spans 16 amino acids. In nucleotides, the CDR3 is TGTGCCAGCAGCTTAGTACTAGCGGGGGAGGGCGGGGAGCTGTTTTTT. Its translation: CASSLVLAGEGGELFF.

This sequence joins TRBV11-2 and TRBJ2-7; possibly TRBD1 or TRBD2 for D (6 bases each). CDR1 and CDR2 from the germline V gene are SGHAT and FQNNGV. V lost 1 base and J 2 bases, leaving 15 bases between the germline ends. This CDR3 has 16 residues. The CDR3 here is CASSLVQGRGAYEQYF. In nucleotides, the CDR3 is TGTGCCAGCAGCTTAGTTCAGGGGCGCGGGGCCTACGAGCAGTACTTC.

The CDR3 protein is CASSPPSMNTEAFF. CDR3 DNA: TGTGCCAGCTCACCACCGAGCATGAACACTGAAGCTTTCTTT. V gene TRBV18 combines with J gene TRBJ1-1; no reliable D call. The V end lost 0 bases, the J end lost 0 bases, and 5 bases lay between the germline ends. The CDR3 totals 14 residues. Looked up from germline, CDR1 is KGHSH and CDR2 is LQKENI.

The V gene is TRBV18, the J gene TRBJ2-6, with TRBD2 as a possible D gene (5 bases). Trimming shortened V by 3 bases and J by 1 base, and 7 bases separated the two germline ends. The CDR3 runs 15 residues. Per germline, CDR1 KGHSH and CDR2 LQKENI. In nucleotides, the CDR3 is TGTGCCAGCTCACCGGACTTTTCTGGGGCCAACGTCCTGACTTTC. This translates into CASSPDFSGANVLTF.

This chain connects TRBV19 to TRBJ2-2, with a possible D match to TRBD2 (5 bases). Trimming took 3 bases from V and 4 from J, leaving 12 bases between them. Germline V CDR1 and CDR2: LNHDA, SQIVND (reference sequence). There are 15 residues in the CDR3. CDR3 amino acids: CASSITRSPTGELFF. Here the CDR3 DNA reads TGTGCCAGTAGTATCACTAGAAGCCCCACCGGGGAGCTGTTTTTT.

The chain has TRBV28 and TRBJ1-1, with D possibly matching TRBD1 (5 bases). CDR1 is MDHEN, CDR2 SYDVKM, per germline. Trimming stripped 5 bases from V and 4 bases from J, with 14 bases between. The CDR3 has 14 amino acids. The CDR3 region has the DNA TGTGCCAGCAGTATACACCAGGGAGTCACTGAAGCTTTCTTT. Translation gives CASSIHQGVTEAFF.

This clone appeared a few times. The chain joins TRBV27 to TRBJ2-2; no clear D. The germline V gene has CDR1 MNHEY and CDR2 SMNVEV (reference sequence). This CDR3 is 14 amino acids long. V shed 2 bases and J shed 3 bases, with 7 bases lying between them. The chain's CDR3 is CASSLGLYTGELFF. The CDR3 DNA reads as TGTGCCAGCAGTTTAGGCCTCTACACCGGGGAGCTGTTTTTT.

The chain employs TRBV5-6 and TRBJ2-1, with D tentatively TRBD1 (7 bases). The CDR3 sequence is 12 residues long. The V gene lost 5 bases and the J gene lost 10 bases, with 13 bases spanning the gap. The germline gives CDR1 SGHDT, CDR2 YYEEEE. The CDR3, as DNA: TGTGCCAGCAGTTCGACAGGGAGGGAGCAGTTCTTC. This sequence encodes CASSSTGREQFF.

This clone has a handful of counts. The DNA for the CDR3 is TGTGCCAGCAGTTTTGGAACGACGGGAGAGCAGTTCTTC. Translated: CASSFGTTGEQFF. The V call is TRBV7-2, the J call TRBJ2-1; possibly TRBD2 for D (5 bases). The V end lost 6 bases, the J end lost 10 bases, and 16 bases lay between the germline ends. This CDR3 has 13 amino acids. Germline CDR1 and CDR2: SGHTA and FQGNSA.

CDR3 protein: CASSGVSAMFF. In nucleotides, the CDR3 is TGTGCCAGCAGTGGTGTCTCGGCGATGTTTTTT. The chain uses TRBV6-5 and TRBJ1-4; D uncertain. The CDR3 contains 11 residues. Germline values: CDR1 MNHEY, CDR2 SVGAGI. The germline V and J ends were trimmed by 5 bases and 15 bases, with 13 bases remaining between them.

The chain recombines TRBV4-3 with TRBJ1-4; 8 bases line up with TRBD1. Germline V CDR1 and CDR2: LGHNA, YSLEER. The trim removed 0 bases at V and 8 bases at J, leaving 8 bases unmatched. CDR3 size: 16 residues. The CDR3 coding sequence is TGCGCCAGCAGCCAAGATCTGGGACAGGCGGACGAAAAACTGTTTTTT. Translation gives CASSQDLGQADEKLFF.

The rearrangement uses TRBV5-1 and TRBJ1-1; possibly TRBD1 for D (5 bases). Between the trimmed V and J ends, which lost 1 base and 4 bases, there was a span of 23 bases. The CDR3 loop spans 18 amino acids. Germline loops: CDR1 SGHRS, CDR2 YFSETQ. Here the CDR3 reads CASSLLADGGILGTEAFF. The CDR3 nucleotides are TGCGCCAGCAGCTTGCTGGCGGATGGGGGGATATTGGGCACTGAAGCTTTCTTT.

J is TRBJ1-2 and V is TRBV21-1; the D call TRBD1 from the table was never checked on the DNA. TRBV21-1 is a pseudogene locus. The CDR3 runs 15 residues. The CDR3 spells CASSNYRDAGVGYTF. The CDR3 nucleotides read TGTGCCAGCAGCAACTACAGGGACGCGGGCGTAGGCTACACCTTC.

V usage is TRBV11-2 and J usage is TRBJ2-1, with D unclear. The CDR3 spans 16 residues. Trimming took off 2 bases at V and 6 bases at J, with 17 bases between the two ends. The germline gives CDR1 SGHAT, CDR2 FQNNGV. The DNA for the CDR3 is TGTGCCAGCAGCTTACAAGAACTCGGCATCAGCAATGAGCAGTTCTTC. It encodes CASSLQELGISNEQFF.